These T cell receptor beta chains were read from a single sample in a study of T cell repertoires in urothelial bladder cancer. Produced via immunoSEQ multiplex PCR; TCRdb's table is partial and in-frame only. The sample yields some 1,400 clones, approximately 70% seen once. Sequencing input: tumor-infiltrating cells from bladder cancer. All receptors derive from a human donor with urothelial carcinoma. CDR3s include the opening cysteine and the closing phenylalanine or tryptophan. A D gene is named only where the DNA matches it firmly. A clone size is listed for some rows: how often the clone was seen (once, few, many), or a class if it is expanded.

>NA|NA|TRBJ1-2|TRBV7-9
TGTGCCAGCAGCGAAATAGGCGCAGGAACACCCCATGGCTACACCTTC
CASSEIGAGTPHGYTF
>large|TRBD1|TRBJ1-2|TRBV29-1
TGCAGCGTTGTACCCGTACGGGACAGGGAATACTATAACTATGGCTACACCTTC
CSVVPVRDREYYNYGYTF
>few|NA|TRBJ2-7|TRBV7-9
TGTGCCAGCGGGGACGGGTCCTACGAGCAGTACTTC
CASGDGSYEQYF
>large|TRBD1|TRBJ1-5|TRBV2
TGTGCCAGCAGTGTACGACAGGGGGCCACCCAGCCCCAGCATTTT
CASSVRQGATQPQHF
>NA|NA|TRBJ1-3|TRBV6-5
TGTGCCACCCAACAGGGTTCTGGAAACACCATATATTTT
CATQQGSGNTIYF
>NA|NA|TRBJ1-2|TRBV6-1
TGTGCCAGCAGTGTTAGCACCGACAGGAGTAACTATGGCTACACCTTC
CASSVSTDRSNYGYTF
>few|TRBD2|TRBJ2-7|TRBV4-2
TGTGCCAGCAGCCCCCGGGGGGTAGCGGGAGGCTACGAGCAGTACTTC
CASSPRGVAGGYEQYF
>once|NA|TRBJ1-1|TRBV6-5
TGTGCCAGCAGTTACCGTACCGCTGGACCTAACACTGAAGCTTTCTTT
CASSYRTAGPNTEAFF
>NA|NA|TRBJ2-5|TRBV7-8
TGTGCCAGCAGCTTTGGGGAGACCCAGTACTTC
CASSFGETQYF
>NA|TRBD2|TRBJ2-5|TRBV5-4
TGTGCCAGCAGCCCGCGGACTAGCGGGGGGTTGGAGACCCAGTACTTC
CASSPRTSGGLETQYF
>NA|NA|TRBJ2-3|TRBV5-1
TGCGCCAGCAGCTGGGTACAGGGCACAGATACGCAGTATTTT
CASSWVQGTDTQYF
>NA|NA|TRBJ1-4|TRBV10-3
TGTGCCATCAGTGAAGGGGGAGTTCGTGAAAAACTGTTTTTT
CAISEGGVREKLFF
>NA|TRBD1|TRBJ1-2|TRBV6-1
TGTGCCAGCAGTGAACCCGGGACAGGGATATCTGGCTACACCTTC
CASSEPGTGISGYTF
>NA|TRBD2|TRBJ2-5|TRBV28
TGTGCCAGCAGTTGGGCGGGAGGGCCATTGGGGGAGACCCAGTACTTC
CASSWAGGPLGETQYF
>NA|TRBD1|TRBJ2-2|TRBV5-1
TGCGCCAGCAGCTTGGGGACAGGGGGCTCCGGGGAGCTGTTTTTT
CASSLGTGGSGELFF
>NA|NA|TRBJ2-3|TRBV7-2
TGTGCCAGCAGCTTAAGAGATACGCAGTATTTT
CASSLRDTQYF